In its sample, the clone carrying this T cell receptor (beta chain) was seen a few times. Its specificity is not known. One entry per CDR3 protein, called by TCRdb with MiXCR from the 5' RACE reads. The top ten hold roughly a sixth of the sample, which has roughly 330,000 distinct CDR3 sequences, approximately 7% seen once. The data were obtained in a study of T cells after yellow fever vaccination. On the study more broadly: The authors prepared low-cell-number fractions using SMART-Seq v4 Ultra Low Input.

Germline CDR1 reads PRHDT; CDR2 reads FYEKMQ (reference sequence). The CDR3 spans 14 residues. The V end was cut by 3 bases, the J end by 1 base, with 10 bases between. General study results and limits: Among all clonotypes, a small share was observed in both CD4 and CD8 compartments.

The V call is TRBV13, the J call TRBJ2-7, with D maybe TRBD2 (6 bases). The specimen comprised PBMCs, sampled about 41 days after the first yellow fever vaccination. The receptor was derived from a man aged 18 to 29 who received the YFV17D yellow fever vaccine. CDR3: CASSFPGLSYEQYF. For the CDR3, the DNA is TGTGCCAGCAGCTTCCCGGGACTGTCCTACGAGCAGTACTTC.